This section outlines one TCR beta chain sequence together with its context. Antigen unknown. These data belong to a study of T cell responses to AZD1222 COVID-19 vaccine. Profiled with immunoSEQ multiplex PCR; TCRdb holds only in-frame clones, not every one. The table shows some 150,000 clones, with roughly 93% occurring only once. Findings and limits, study-wide: Baseline seropositivity occurred in only 5 to 7 AZD1222 recipients. Close to half of all spike-specific TCRs reportedly target regions of the variants that are unmutated. Among the donors, most were white British and more were female, and clonal diversity was possibly underestimated.

Trimming took off 5 bases at V and 3 bases at J, with 9 bases between the two ends. The germline gives CDR1 SGHDT, CDR2 YYEEEE. The CDR3 sequence is 13 residues long. The V and J genes are TRBV5-6 and TRBJ2-1; D gene uncertain. The material sequenced was peripheral blood, taken on day 0 of MenACWY control vaccination. The receptor was isolated from an adult in good health. CDR3 protein: CASSYGSYNEQFF. CDR3 sequence (DNA): TGTGCCAGCAGTTACGGCAGCTACAATGAGCAGTTCTTC.